This TCR beta chain was retrieved from a study of blood T cells in healthy people across ages. CDR3 length: 13 residues. Using a J-beta primer mix together with a sample-barcoded 5' primer, a second PCR was run for about 6 to 12 cycles. TCRdb ran MiXCR on the 5' RACE reads and lists one entry per CDR3 protein. The sample lists about 290,000 distinct CDR3 sequences, roughly a quarter seen once, with 29% in the top ten. Of note for this clonotype: Compared with germline, one end of the junction differs, possibly owing to a read error.

The sequence was collected from an older woman in good health. The V gene is TRBV12-3 or TRBV12-4, the J gene TRBJ1-5, with D unclear. The sample consisted of blood. CDR3 sequence reads: CASSFQWNQPQHF. The CDR3 DNA reads TGTGCCAGCAGTTTTCAGTGGAATCAGCCCCAGCATTTC.